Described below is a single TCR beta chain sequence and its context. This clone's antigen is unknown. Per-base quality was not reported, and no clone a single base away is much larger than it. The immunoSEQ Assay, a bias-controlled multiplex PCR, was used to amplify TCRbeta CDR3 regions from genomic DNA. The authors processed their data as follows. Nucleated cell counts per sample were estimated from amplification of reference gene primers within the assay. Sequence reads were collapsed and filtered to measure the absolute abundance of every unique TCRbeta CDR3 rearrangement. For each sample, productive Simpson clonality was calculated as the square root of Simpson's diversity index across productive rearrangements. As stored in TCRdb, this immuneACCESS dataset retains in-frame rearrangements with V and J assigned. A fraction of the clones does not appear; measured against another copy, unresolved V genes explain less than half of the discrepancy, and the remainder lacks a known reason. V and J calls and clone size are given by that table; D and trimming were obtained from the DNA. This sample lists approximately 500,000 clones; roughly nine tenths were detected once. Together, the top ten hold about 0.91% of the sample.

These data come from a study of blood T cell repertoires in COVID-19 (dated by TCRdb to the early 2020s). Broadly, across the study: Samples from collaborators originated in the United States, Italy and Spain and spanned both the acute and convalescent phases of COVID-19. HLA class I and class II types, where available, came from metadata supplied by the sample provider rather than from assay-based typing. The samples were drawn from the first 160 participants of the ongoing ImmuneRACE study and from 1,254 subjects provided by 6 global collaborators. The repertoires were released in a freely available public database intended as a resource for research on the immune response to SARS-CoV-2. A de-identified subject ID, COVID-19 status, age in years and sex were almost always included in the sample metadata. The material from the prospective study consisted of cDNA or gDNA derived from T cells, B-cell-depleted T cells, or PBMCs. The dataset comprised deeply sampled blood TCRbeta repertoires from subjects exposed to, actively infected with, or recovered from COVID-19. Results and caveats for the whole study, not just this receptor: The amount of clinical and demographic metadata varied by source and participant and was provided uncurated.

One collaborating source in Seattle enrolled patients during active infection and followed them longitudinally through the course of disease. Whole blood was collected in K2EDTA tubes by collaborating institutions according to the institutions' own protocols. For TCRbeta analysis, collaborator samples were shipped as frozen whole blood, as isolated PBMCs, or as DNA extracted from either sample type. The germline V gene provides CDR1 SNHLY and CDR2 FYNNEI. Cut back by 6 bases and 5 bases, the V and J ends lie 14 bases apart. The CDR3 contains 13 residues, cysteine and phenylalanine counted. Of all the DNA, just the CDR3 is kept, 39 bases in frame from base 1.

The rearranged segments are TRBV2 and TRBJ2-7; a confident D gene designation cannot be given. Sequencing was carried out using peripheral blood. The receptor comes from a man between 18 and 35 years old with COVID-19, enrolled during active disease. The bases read TGTGCCAGCAGGACGGCGGCGGCGAACGAGCAGTACTTC. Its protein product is CASRTAAANEQYF.